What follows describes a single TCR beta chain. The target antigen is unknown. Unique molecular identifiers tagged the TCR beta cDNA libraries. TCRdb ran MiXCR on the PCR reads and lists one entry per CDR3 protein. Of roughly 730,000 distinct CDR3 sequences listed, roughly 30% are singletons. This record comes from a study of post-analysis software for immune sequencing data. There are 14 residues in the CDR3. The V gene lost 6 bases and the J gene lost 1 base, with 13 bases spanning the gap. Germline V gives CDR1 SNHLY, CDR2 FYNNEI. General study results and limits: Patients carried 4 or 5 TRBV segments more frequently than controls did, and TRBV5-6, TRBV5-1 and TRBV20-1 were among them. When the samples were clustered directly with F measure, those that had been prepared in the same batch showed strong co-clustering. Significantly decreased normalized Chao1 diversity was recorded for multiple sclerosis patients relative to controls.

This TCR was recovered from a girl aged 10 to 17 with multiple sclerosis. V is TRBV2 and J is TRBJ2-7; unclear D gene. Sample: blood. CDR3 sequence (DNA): TGTGCCAGCAGCCCTGGGCCACATTCCTACGAGCAGTACTTC. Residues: CASSPGPHSYEQYF.